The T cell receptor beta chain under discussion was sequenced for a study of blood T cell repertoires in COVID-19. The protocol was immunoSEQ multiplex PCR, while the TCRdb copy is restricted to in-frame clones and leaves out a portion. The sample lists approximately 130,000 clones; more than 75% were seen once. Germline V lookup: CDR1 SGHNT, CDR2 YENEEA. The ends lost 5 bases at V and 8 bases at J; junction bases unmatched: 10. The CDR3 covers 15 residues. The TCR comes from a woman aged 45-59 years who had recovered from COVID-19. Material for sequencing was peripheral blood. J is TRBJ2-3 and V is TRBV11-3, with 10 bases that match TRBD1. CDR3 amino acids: CASSLTGGPLITQYF. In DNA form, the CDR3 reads TGTGCCAGCAGCCTGACAGGGGGCCCCTTGATTACGCAGTATTTT.